This is a list of T cell receptor beta chains from one sample in a study of blood T cell repertoires in COVID-19. The data were produced by immunoSEQ multiplex PCR, yet TCRdb's version contains in-frame clones alone and is incomplete. The table lists under 250,000 clones, 80% to 90% of them singletons. The sequenced material came from peripheral blood. The receptors were sampled from a man aged 50 to 59 with COVID-19, enrolled during active disease. Each CDR3 is given with its conserved first and last residue. The order of the fields is clone size, V gene, D gene, J gene, CDR3 DNA, CDR3 protein. D genes are given only for firm matches. The size field is filled for only some rows; it gives once, few, many or a size class.

>few|TRBV18|TRBD1|TRBJ2-7
TGTGCCAGCTCACCAGGGAGCGGACAGGGGTCCTACGAGCAGTACTTC
CASSPGSGQGSYEQYF
>NA|TRBV18|TRBD1|TRBJ2-7
TGTGCCAGCTCACCATATCGGGACAGCGCTAGTACCTACGAGCAGTACTTC
CASSPYRDSASTYEQYF
>once|TRBV3-1/TRBV3-2|TRBD2|TRBJ2-7
TGTGCCAGCAGCCAAGTAGCGGGAGTTCTCGAGCAGTACTTC
CASSQVAGVLEQYF
>NA|TRBV5-1|NA|TRBJ1-1
TGCGCCAGCAGCTCTTACGGGACAACCCCTTTGGGCACTGAAGCTTTCTTT
CASSSYGTTPLGTEAFF
>NA|TRBV21-1|NA|TRBJ1-2
TGTGCCAGCAGCAAAACTTGGGACAGGGGGCCGTGGGGTAACTATGGCTACACCTTC
CASSKTWDRGPWGNYGYTF
>NA|TRBV24-1|TRBD1|TRBJ2-1
TGTGCCACCAGTGACCGGGCGGCGGGACAGGGCGTCAATGAGCAGTTCTTC
CATSDRAAGQGVNEQFF
>NA|TRBV10-1|TRBD1|TRBJ2-7
TGCGCCAGGCCGGGACAGACCTACGAGCAGTACTTC
CARPGQTYEQYF
>NA|TRBV18|TRBD1|TRBJ2-6
TGTGCCAGCTCACCCGAAGGACAGGGGGACTTCATCGCCAACGTCCTGACTTTC
CASSPEGQGDFIANVLTF
>NA|TRBV10-3|TRBD1|TRBJ1-4
TGTGCCATCAGTGCGGGACAGGGGGCACGTGAAAAACTGTTTTTT
CAISAGQGAREKLFF
>NA|TRBV7-6|TRBD1|TRBJ2-7
TGTGCCAGCAGCTTAGGACAGGGGGTGTACTACGAGCAGTACTTC
CASSLGQGVYYEQYF
>NA|TRBV18|TRBD1|TRBJ2-2
TGTGCCAGCTCACCACTAAGACAGGGGGCATCAACCGGGGAGCTGTTTTTT
CASSPLRQGASTGELFF
>once|TRBV27|TRBD1|TRBJ2-7
TGTGCCAGCAGGACAGGGGAGCGCGAGCAGTACTTC
CASRTGEREQYF
>few|TRBV6-5|NA|TRBJ2-7
TGTGCCAGCAGAACCTCTGGGGCGGCCACCTACGAGCAGTACTTC
CASRTSGAATYEQYF
>few|TRBV27|NA|TRBJ2-1
TGTGCCAGCAGTAAAGTCCAGGGATCCTACAATGAGCAGTTCTTC
CASSKVQGSYNEQFF
>NA|TRBV19|TRBD1|TRBJ2-1
TGTGCCAGTAAGGGGACAGGGGGTTCCAATGAGCAGTTCTTC
CASKGTGGSNEQFF
>few|TRBV7-6|TRBD1|TRBJ1-6
TGTGCCAGCAGCTTAGATTCCGGGACAGACTATAATTCACCCCTCCACTTT
CASSLDSGTDYNSPLHF
>NA|TRBV6-2/TRBV6-3|NA|TRBJ1-1
TGTGCCAGCAGTCAGACCACAGCTCTCCCAAGGTCGGCTTTCTTT
CASSQTTALPRSAFF
>NA|TRBV7-9|TRBD1|TRBJ1-2
TGTGCCAGCAGCCCTCCGGGACAGGGATTTTCCTTC
CASSPPGQGFSF
>NA|TRBV9|NA|TRBJ1-5
TGTGCCAGCAGCGTAGGGACATCGGGTGGGACCCAGCATTTT
CASSVGTSGGTQHF
>NA|TRBV7-2|TRBD1|TRBJ1-1
TGTGCCAGCAGCCCACGACAGGGGGCTGTTACTGAAGCTTTCTTT
CASSPRQGAVTEAFF
>NA|TRBV5-8|TRBD1|TRBJ2-1
TGTGCCAGCAGCTCAAGGAGGGGACAGGGGGTTTTAAAGTTCTTC
CASSSRRGQGVLKFF
>NA|TRBV19|TRBD1|TRBJ2-5
TGTGCCAGTAGTTTCGGACAGGGAGGAGAGACCCAGTACTTC
CASSFGQGGETQYF
>NA|TRBV5-1|NA|TRBJ1-3
TGCGCCAGCAGCTTGGGGACATCTGGAAACACCATATATTTT
CASSLGTSGNTIYF
>NA|TRBV3-1/TRBV3-2|NA|TRBJ1-4
TGTGCCAGCAGCCAAGATATAGCAACTAATGAAAAACTGTTTTTT
CASSQDIATNEKLFF
>NA|TRBV29-1|TRBD1|TRBJ2-3
TGCAGCGTTGGGGGACAGGGGGACGCTACGCAGTATTTT
CSVGGQGDATQYF
>NA|TRBV5-1|TRBD2|TRBJ2-2
TGCGCCAGCACCGGGACTAGCGGGAGCACCGGGGAGCTGTTTTTT
CASTGTSGSTGELFF
>NA|TRBV10-2|TRBD1|TRBJ1-3
TGCGCCAGCAGTGACGGGACAGGGGGCGCAAAGGCTGGAAACACCATATATTTT
CASSDGTGGAKAGNTIYF
>NA|TRBV30|NA|TRBJ1-6
TGTGCCTGGACAGGGCCCCCCAGCTCCTATAATTCACCCCTCCACTTT
CAWTGPPSSYNSPLHF
>NA|TRBV7-9|NA|TRBJ2-2
TGTGCCAGCAGCACAGAGAACACCGGGGAGCTGTTTTTT
CASSTENTGELFF
>NA|TRBV5-1|NA|TRBJ1-4
TGCGCCAGCAGCTTGGGAGGCAGGGCCGAGAATGAAAAACTGTTTTTT
CASSLGGRAENEKLFF
>NA|TRBV2|NA|TRBJ1-2
TGTGCCAGCACTTTCGGACGGGGGATACAATTCTATGGCTACACCTTC
CASTFGRGIQFYGYTF
>once|TRBV30|NA|TRBJ1-2
TGTGCCTGGAGATCCCAGGGGCCCGGCGGCTACACCTTC
CAWRSQGPGGYTF
>once|TRBV19|TRBD1|TRBJ2-5
TGTGCCAGTAGCCCCGGACAGGGTCCGGAGACCCAGTACTTC
CASSPGQGPETQYF
>NA|TRBV7-6|NA|TRBJ2-5
TGTGCCAGCAGCTTAGAGGGACTCTTAGGCCGAGAGACCCAGTACTTC
CASSLEGLLGRETQYF
>many|TRBV4-2|NA|TRBJ2-2
TGTGCCAGCAGCCAAAAAGGGGGACAAGGGGGAGTTAACACCGGGGAGCTGTTTTTT
CASSQKGGQGGVNTGELFF
>NA|TRBV5-1|NA|TRBJ2-7
TGCGCCAGCAGCTTAGTAAGGCGGGACCCGGGCCTTATCGACGAGCAGTACTTC
CASSLVRRDPGLIDEQYF
>NA|TRBV6-1|NA|TRBJ2-1
TGTGCCAGCAGTGAATACGGCAATGAGCAGTTCTTC
CASSEYGNEQFF